The subject of this entry is one T cell receptor beta chain. The V and J ends lost 5 bases and 7 bases, in that order; junction bases with no gene match: 9. CDR1 KGHSH and CDR2 LQKENI come from the germline V gene. The CDR3 has 15 residues. This sample was taken from a study of T cell changes during pregnancy in multiple sclerosis. Only in-frame clones appear in the TCRdb table, and some are missing; sequencing was by immunoSEQ multiplex PCR. Of 75,000 to 100,000 clones in the sample, under 95% were seen once. This TCR came from a female donor in good health, enrolled as a control in a pregnancy study. This specimen consisted of peripheral blood, obtained after pregnancy. The chain combines TRBV18 with TRBJ1-4; 8 bases line up with TRBD1. The CDR3 region is CASSAGQGGGEKLFF. The DNA for the CDR3 is TGTGCCAGCTCAGCCGGACAGGGAGGCGGTGAAAAACTGTTTTTT.